This T cell receptor (beta chain) was recovered during a study of OX40 agonist ivuxolimab in advanced cancers. Study summary: Ivuxolimab, an agonistic anti-OX40 (CD134) antibody, was given to patients. Study-wide findings and caveats: CD8+ T cells (on average) carried more expanded clones than CD4+ T cells. Among the lowest peripheral clonal expansion occurred in 0.1-3.0 mg/kg partial responders.

With respect to this clone: Its specificity is unknown.

Unmatched junction bases numbered 9, after V lost 5 bases and J lost 0 bases. Germline loops: CDR1 SGHTA, CDR2 FQGNSA. The CDR3 has 18 residues. The table came from immunoSEQ multiplex PCR; TCRdb's copy has only in-frame clones and leaves some out. The repertoire consists of over 55,000 clones, with 84% occurring once and the leading ten covering roughly 0.85%. The specimen was CD4+ or CD8+ T cells sorted from blood, collected in a trial of the OX40 agonist ivuxolimab. The TCR sequence derives from an adult with an advanced solid tumor such as melanoma, head and neck, liver or kidney cancer. The rearrangement links TRBV7-2 to TRBJ2-1, with 11 bases lining up with TRBD2. This CDR3 reads CASSPLLAGVGSYNEQFF. DNA for the CDR3: TGTGCCAGCAGCCCCCTACTAGCGGGGGTTGGCTCCTACAATGAGCAGTTCTTC. Supplemented by reference TRBV7-2 and TRBJ2-1, the full variable domain reads GAGVSQSPSNKVTEKGKDVELRCDPISGHTALYWYRQSLGQGLEFLIYFQGNSAPDKSGLPSDRFSAERTGGSVSTLTIQRTQQEDSAVYLCASSPLLAGVGSYNEQFFGPGTRLTVL.